Below are 10 T cell receptor beta chains sequenced from a single sample in a study of OX40 agonist ivuxolimab in advanced cancers. Library preparation employed the immunoSEQ multiplex PCR assay. TCRdb took this table from immuneACCESS and kept in-frame rearrangements with V and J called. Such tables lack part of the clones; where checked against another copy, unresolved V genes explain under half of the gap, and the rest is unexplained. The sample data list roughly 30,000 clones, and around 86% of these were observed just once. The top ten clonotypes cover around 28% of the sample. This material consisted of CD4+ or CD8+ T cells sorted from blood, taken in a trial of the OX40 agonist ivuxolimab. Receptors originate from an adult with an advanced solid tumor such as melanoma, head and neck, liver or kidney cancer.

V and J are TRBV4-2 and TRBJ1-1, with unresolved D. Trimming removed 0 bases from V and 1 base from J, with 3 bases in between. Germline lookup yields CDR1 LGHNA and CDR2 YNFKEQ. CDR3 size: 13 residues. Here the CDR3 DNA reads TGTGCCAGCAGCCAAGAACAGAACACTGAAGCTTTCTTT. Protein: CASSQEQNTEAFF.

V gene TRBV2 combines with J gene TRBJ2-5; 10 positions match TRBD2. This CDR3 comprises 15 residues. CDR1 is SNHLY and CDR2 is FYNNEI in the germline V gene. Germline trimming cut 6 bases from V and 3 bases from J; bases unmatched to any gene: 7. CDR3: CASRDLAGAEETQYF. DNA for the CDR3: TGTGCCAGCAGAGATCTAGCGGGGGCAGAAGAGACCCAGTACTTC.

The chain links TRBV27 to TRBJ1-2; 7 nucleotides line up with TRBD1. From germline, CDR1 is MNHEY and CDR2 SMNVEV (reference sequence). V was pared by 1 base and J by 4 bases, with 6 bases of the junction left unmatched. This CDR3 contains 15 residues. The CDR3 sequence is CASSLFRGASYGYTF. The CDR3 DNA is TGTGCCAGCAGTTTATTCAGGGGGGCCTCCTATGGCTACACCTTC.

The rearrangement uses TRBV6-5 and TRBJ2-5, with a tentative D call TRBD2 (5 bases). Trimming pared 6 bases from V and 7 bases from J, leaving 18 bases between. The CDR3 totals 14 residues. Germline CDR1 is MNHEY and CDR2 is SVGAGI. The CDR3 reads CASSPTQGAGTQYF. CDR3 nucleotide sequence: TGTGCCAGCAGCCCCACCCAAGGCGCGGGGACCCAGTACTTC.

This clone was seen a few times. The chain couples TRBV19 to TRBJ1-5; no clear D. CDR3 length equals 16 residues. V was cut by 3 bases and J by 2 bases, with 14 bases left in between. CDR1 is LNHDA, CDR2 SQIVND, per germline (reference sequence). CDR3 loop: CASSIGERGGNQPQHF. The CDR3 DNA follows: TGTGCCAGTAGTATTGGAGAGCGTGGGGGCAATCAGCCCCAGCATTTT.

The chain employs TRBV28 and TRBJ2-5, with 10 bases fitting TRBD1. The CDR3 extends over 16 amino acids. The junction had 7 bases not matched to a gene; V was cut back by 2 bases and J by 4 bases. In germline, CDR1 is MDHEN, CDR2 SYDVKM. This CDR3 reads CASSLQDRGLVETQYF. DNA for the CDR3: TGTGCCAGCAGTTTACAGGACAGGGGGTTGGTAGAGACCCAGTACTTC.

Concerning this clone itself: This CDR3 is also generated by other DNA sequences in the sample. The chain uses TRBV4-1 and TRBJ1-1, with D possibly matching TRBD1 (6 bases). The CDR3 loop spans 13 amino acids. The V gene's germline CDR1 is MGHRA and CDR2 YSYEKL. The ends were cut back, 3 bases at V and 4 bases at J, with 9 bases in the middle. This chain's CDR3 is CASSQQGSTEAFF. CDR3 nucleotides: TGCGCCAGCAGCCAGCAGGGGAGCACTGAAGCTTTCTTT.

This chain uses TRBV7-8 with TRBJ2-1, with a weak D call TRBD1 (6 bases). Trimming shortened V by 2 bases and J by 6 bases, and 20 bases separated the two germline ends. The CDR3 contains 17 residues. Germline V CDR1 and CDR2: SGHVS, FQNEAQ. CDR3 sequence (DNA): TGTGCCAGCAGCTTATGGGCCTACAGGGACGGGGCCAATGAGCAGTTCTTC. Residues: CASSLWAYRDGANEQFF. Full variable domain (missing parts from reference TRBV7-8 and TRBJ2-1): GAGVSQSPRYKVAKRGQDVALRCDPISGHVSLFWYQQALGQGPEFLTYFQNEAQLDKSGLPSDRFFAERPEGSVSTLKIQRTQQEDSAVYLCASSLWAYRDGANEQFFGPGTRLTVL.

With regard to this clone: The identical CDR3 is also encoded by other nucleotide sequences in the sample. The chain combines TRBV15 with TRBJ2-7; D unclear. V lost 0 bases and J lost 3, with 6 bases in between. The CDR3 has 13 amino acids. Germline V gene sequence: CDR1 LNHNV, CDR2 YYDKDF (reference sequence). The CDR3 spells CATSRDLSYEQYF. The CDR3 coding sequence is TGTGCCACCAGCAGAGATTTGAGCTACGAGCAGTACTTC. Using reference TRBV15 and TRBJ2-7 for the parts outside the CDR3, the full variable domain is DAMVIQNPRYQVTQFGKPVTLSCSQTLNHNVMYWYQQKSSQAPKLLFHYYDKDFNNEADTPDNFQSRRPNTSFCFLDIRSPGLGDTAMYLCATSRDLSYEQYFGPGTRLTVT.

This clone was counted once. The gene calls are TRBV5-5 and TRBJ1-2; TRBD1 matches 10 bases. CDR1 and CDR2 from the germline V gene are SGHKS and YYEKEE (reference sequence). The CDR3 sequence is 14 residues long. J was trimmed by 6 bases and V by 3 bases; bases with no gene match: 5. The CDR3 loop is CASSSGTGVDGYTF. CDR3 in DNA: TGTGCCAGCAGCTCCGGGACAGGGGTGGATGGCTACACCTTC.